This T cell receptor (beta chain) is from a study of graft-versus-host responses after intestinal transplantation. In the study overall: The transplants performed in recipients were multivisceral, liver-intestinal, or isolated intestinal. Induction using anti-thymocyte globulin, followed by tacrolimus and steroids for about three years, was given to all recipients. General study results and limits: Subjects displaying graft-donor T cell macrochimerism possessed elevated graft-versus-host to host-versus-graft clonal ratios inside allografts.

Here immunoSEQ multiplex PCR was the method, and the copy in TCRdb shows in-frame clones only, minus some. Of roughly 8,000 clones listed, around 29% were seen once; the top ten hold 2% to 2.5%. The study plated some 200,000 CFSE-labeled responders with some 200,000 irradiated, violet-dye-labeled stimulators. Researchers sorted proliferating CFSE-low CD3+CD4+ and CD3+CD8+ responders once the reaction had finished. CDR3 length equals 14 residues. V was pared by 3 bases and J by 5 bases, with 10 bases between. Germline values: CDR1 SGHAT, CDR2 FQNNGV. The chain has TRBV11-2 and TRBJ2-2; D uncertain. The sequencing here drew on alloreactive CD8+ T cells from a mixed lymphocyte reaction culture, taken before intestinal transplant. This sample's subset: CFSE-low proliferating T cells sorted from roughly six-day pre-transplant mixed lymphocyte reaction (GvH or HvG direction). The clonotype comes from a human patient who received an intestinal transplant. In DNA form, the CDR3 reads TGTGCCAGCAGCTTTACTACCTCGACCGGGGAGCTGTTTTTT. It encodes CASSFTTSTGELFF.